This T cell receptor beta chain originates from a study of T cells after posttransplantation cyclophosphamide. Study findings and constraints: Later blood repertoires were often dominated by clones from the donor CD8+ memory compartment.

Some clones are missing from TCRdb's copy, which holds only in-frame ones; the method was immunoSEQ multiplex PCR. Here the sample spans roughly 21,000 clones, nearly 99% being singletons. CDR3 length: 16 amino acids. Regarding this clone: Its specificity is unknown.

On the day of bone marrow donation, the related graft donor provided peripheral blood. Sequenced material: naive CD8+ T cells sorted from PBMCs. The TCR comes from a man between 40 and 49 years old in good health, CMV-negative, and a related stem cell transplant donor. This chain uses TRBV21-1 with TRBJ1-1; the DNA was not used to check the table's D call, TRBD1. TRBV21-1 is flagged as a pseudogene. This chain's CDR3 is CASSKDWQGHSTEAFF. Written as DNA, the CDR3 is TGTGCCAGCAGCAAAGATTGGCAGGGACATAGCACTGAAGCTTTCTTT.